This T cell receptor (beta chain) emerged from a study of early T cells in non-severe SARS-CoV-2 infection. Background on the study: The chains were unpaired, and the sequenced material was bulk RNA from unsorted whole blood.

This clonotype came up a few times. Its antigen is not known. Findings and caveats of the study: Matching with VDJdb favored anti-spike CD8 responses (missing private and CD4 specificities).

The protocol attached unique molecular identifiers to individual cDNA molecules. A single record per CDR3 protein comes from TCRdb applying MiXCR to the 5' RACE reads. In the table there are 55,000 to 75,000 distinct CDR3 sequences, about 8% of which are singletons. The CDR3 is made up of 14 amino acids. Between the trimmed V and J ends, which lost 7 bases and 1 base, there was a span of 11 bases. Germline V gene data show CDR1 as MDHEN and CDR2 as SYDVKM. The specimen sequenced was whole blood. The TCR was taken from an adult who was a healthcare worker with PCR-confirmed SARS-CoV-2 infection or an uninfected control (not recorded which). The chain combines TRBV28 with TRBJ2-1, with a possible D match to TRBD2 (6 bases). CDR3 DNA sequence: TGTGCCAGCAACCTGGCGGGGTCCTACAATGAGCAGTTCTTC. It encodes CASNLAGSYNEQFF.